The clone carrying this TCR beta chain was counted at least ten times. Regarding time point: technical triplicate 1. The sample comes from a study of neurological immune-mediated disorders. TCRdb reanalysed the 5' RACE reads using MiXCR and keeps one entry per CDR3 protein. Among 40,000 or so distinct CDR3 sequences, roughly 11% were seen once, and the ten largest hold nearly 4%. The sequence came from a man aged 55 to 70 with HTLV-1-associated myelopathy (HAM/TSP). Sequences were obtained from PBMCs.

The CDR3 nucleotides read TGCAGCGTCGGGACGCTCGGGGGTTCCGAGCAGTACTTC. Translation gives CSVGTLGGSEQYF. The chain combines TRBV29-1 with TRBJ2-7, with D tentatively TRBD2 (6 bases). There are 13 residues in the CDR3. The V gene's germline CDR1 is SQVTM and CDR2 ANQGSEA. Trimming pared 6 bases from V and 6 bases from J, leaving 18 bases between.